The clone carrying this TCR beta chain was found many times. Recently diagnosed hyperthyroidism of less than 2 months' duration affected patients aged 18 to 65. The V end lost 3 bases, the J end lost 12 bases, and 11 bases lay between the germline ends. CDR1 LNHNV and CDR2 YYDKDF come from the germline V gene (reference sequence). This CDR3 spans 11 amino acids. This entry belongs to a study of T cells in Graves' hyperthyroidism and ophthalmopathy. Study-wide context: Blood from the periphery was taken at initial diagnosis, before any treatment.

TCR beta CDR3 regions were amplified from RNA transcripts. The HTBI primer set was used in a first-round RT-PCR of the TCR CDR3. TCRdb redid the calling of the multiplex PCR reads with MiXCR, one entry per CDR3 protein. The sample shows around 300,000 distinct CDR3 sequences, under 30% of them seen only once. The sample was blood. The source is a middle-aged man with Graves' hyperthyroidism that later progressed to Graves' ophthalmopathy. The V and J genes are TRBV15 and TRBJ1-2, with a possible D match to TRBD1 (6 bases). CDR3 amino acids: CATSRNRVHTF. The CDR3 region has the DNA TGTGCCACCAGCAGGAACAGGGTCCACACCTTC. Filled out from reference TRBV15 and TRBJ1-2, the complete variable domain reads DAMVIQNPRYQVTQFGKPVTLSCSQTLNHNVMYWYQQKSSQAPKLLFHYYDKDFNNEADTPDNFQSRRPNTSFCFLDIRSPGLGDTAMYLCATSRNRVHTFGSGTRLTVV.